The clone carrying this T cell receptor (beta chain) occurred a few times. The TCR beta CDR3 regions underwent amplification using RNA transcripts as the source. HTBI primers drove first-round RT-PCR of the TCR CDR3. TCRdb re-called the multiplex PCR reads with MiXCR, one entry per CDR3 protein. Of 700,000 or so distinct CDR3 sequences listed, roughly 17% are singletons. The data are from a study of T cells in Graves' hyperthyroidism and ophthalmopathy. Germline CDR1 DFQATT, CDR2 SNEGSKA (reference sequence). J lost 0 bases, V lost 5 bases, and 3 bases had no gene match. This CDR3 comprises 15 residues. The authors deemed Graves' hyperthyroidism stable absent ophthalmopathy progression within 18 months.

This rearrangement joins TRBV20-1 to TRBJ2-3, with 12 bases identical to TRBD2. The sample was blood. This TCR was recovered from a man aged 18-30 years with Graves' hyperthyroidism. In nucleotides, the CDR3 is TGCAGTGCTGGGGGGACTAGCGGGAGCACAGATACGCAGTATTTT. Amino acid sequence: CSAGGTSGSTDTQYF.